Following are 14 T cell receptor beta chains from one sample sequenced in a study of identical twins (TCRdb year 2016). The library was produced with 5' RACE. Sequencing was performed on an Illumina HiSeq 2000. TCRdb reworked the public reads: Q25 trimming with fastp, MiXCR clone assembly, productive beta chains retained. Every entry covers one CDR3 protein and lists the most common genes and DNA from its rows. In all, the sample holds 470,000 or so distinct CDR3 sequences, and approximately 25% of those were seen once. The ten most abundant clones make up about 2.9% of the sample. The sample was also reused in another study, on T cells expressing NK-cell markers.

The sample was CD4+ T cells sorted from blood. These receptors originate from a young woman in good health.

This clonotype was seen a handful of times. The chain carries TRBV29-1 and TRBJ2-5; 14 positions agree with TRBD2. Germline values: CDR1 SQVTM, CDR2 ANQGSEA. CDR3 size: 14 residues. V dropped 6 bases and J dropped 3; count of bases not matched to a gene: 3. CDR3 sequence: CSVGTSGGEETQYF. The CDR3 DNA follows: TGCAGCGTGGGGACTAGCGGGGGTGAAGAGACCCAGTACTTC. Based on the CDR3 plus reference TRBV29-1 and TRBJ2-5, the full variable domain is SAVISQKPSRDICQRGTSLTIQCQVDSQVTMMFWYRQQPGQSLTLIATANQGSEATYESGFVIDKFPISRPNLTFSTLTVSNMSPEDSSIYLCSVGTSGGEETQYFGPGTRLLVL.

This sequence joins TRBV6-5 and TRBJ1-1, with no clear D. Germline CDR1 MNHEY, CDR2 SVGAGI. CDR3 length equals 13 residues. The V and J ends lost 0 bases and 3 bases respectively, with 5 bases between them. CDR3 DNA sequence: TGTGCCAGCAGTTACTCGACCTACACTGAAGCTTTCTTT. Encoded protein: CASSYSTYTEAFF.

The chain carries TRBV6-2 or TRBV6-3 and TRBJ2-1, with D possibly matching TRBD1 (5 bases). V lost 7 bases and J lost 3, with 10 bases in between. Germline V gives CDR1 MNHEY, CDR2 SVGEGT. The CDR3 runs to 13 residues. The CDR3 DNA follows: TGTGCCAGCAACTTCGACAGCTACAATGAGCAGTTCTTC. This translates into CASNFDSYNEQFF.

This clonotype was seen more than once but under ten times. The chain combines TRBV7-6 with TRBJ1-6; 9 bases map to TRBD1. CDR1 is SGHVS, CDR2 FNYEAQ, per germline. The CDR3 length is 17 residues. J was trimmed by 1 base and V by 5 bases; bases with no gene match: 6. The CDR3 is CASSPGTGKSYNSPLHF. DNA of the CDR3: TGTGCCAGCAGCCCCGGGACAGGGAAATCCTATAATTCACCCCTCCACTTT. The complete variable domain, with remaining parts taken from reference TRBV7-6 and TRBJ1-6, reads GAGVSQSPRYKVTKRGQDVALRCDPISGHVSLYWYRQALGQGPEFLTYFNYEAQQDKSGLPNDRFSAERPEGSISTLTIQRTEQRDSAMYRCASSPGTGKSYNSPLHFGNGTRLTVT.

There are a few counts of this clonotype. The chain employs TRBV10-3 and TRBJ1-4, with 7 bases lining up with TRBD1. With 8 bases clipped from V and 5 bases from J, the junction kept 11 bases outside the gene matches. The CDR3 sequence is 15 residues long. Per germline, CDR1 ENHRY and CDR2 SYGVKD. In nucleotides, the CDR3 is TGTGCCATCCGCGCAAGGGACAGCCTAAATGAAAAACTGTTTTTT. This sequence encodes CAIRARDSLNEKLFF.

The chain uses TRBV3-1 and TRBJ2-1; 12 positions agree with TRBD2. Germline values: CDR1 LGHDT, CDR2 YNNKEL (reference sequence). This CDR3 comprises 21 residues. Trimming removed 1 base from V and 8 bases from J; junction bases left unmatched: 21. Here the CDR3 reads CASSQAWMWLASGRATDEQFF. The CDR3 DNA reads TGTGCCAGCAGCCAAGCTTGGATGTGGTTGGCTAGCGGGAGGGCAACGGATGAGCAGTTCTTC.

V is TRBV6-5 and J is TRBJ2-7; D is ambiguous. The CDR3 covers 13 residues. V gave up 4 bases and J gave up 2 bases, with 9 bases separating them. Germline V gene sequence: CDR1 MNHEY, CDR2 SVGAGI. The DNA for the CDR3 is TGTGCCAGCAGTTCGACAATGACCTACGAGCAGTACTTC. This encodes CASSSTMTYEQYF.

This chain links TRBV3-1 with TRBJ2-7; D possibly corresponds to TRBD1 (6 bases). This CDR3 region has 12 residues. From germline, CDR1 is LGHDT and CDR2 YNNKEL (reference sequence). V was clipped by 3 bases and J by 6 bases, with 9 bases between them. The CDR3 nucleotides read TGTGCCAGCAGCCACCCAGGGGCCGAGCAGTACTTC. The encoded protein is CASSHPGAEQYF.

This clonotype appeared a few times. The chain couples TRBV7-2 to TRBJ1-6; D might be TRBD1 (6 bases). Germline assignment: CDR1 SGHTA and CDR2 FQGNSA. V was clipped by 5 bases and J by 7 bases, with 15 bases between them. This CDR3 comprises 15 residues. The CDR3 bases are TGTGCCAGCAGCACCTCACCAGGGACAAATTCACCCCTCCACTTT. It is translated as CASSTSPGTNSPLHF.

Concerning this clonotype: A much larger clone is a single base away; this may be a read error. The J gene is TRBJ1-1, the V gene TRBV12-3 or TRBV12-4; D not resolved. CDR3 size: 14 residues. Trimming shortened V by 3 bases and J by 1 base, and 9 bases separated the two germline ends. The CDR3 sequence: CASSLVGENTEAFF. CDR3 DNA sequence: TGTGCCAGCAGTTTGGTCGGGGAGAACACTGAAGCTTTCTTT.

A few counts support this clonotype. The chain joins TRBV7-2 to TRBJ2-7, with 7 positions matching TRBD2. With 3 bases clipped from V and 2 bases from J, the junction kept 10 bases outside the gene matches. The CDR3 runs 16 residues. Germline V gene lookup returns CDR1 SGHTA and CDR2 FQGNSA. DNA for the CDR3: TGTGCCAGCAGCTTCTACGGTGCGGGAGCGACCTACGAGCAGTACTTC. Residues: CASSFYGAGATYEQYF.

The chain carries TRBV5-6 and TRBJ2-1; TRBD2 aligns across 10 bases. The CDR3 length is 17 residues. Per the germline V gene, CDR1 is SGHDT and CDR2 is YYEEEE. Trimming at V came to 5 bases and at J to 0 bases, leaving 8 bases not matched to a gene. The CDR3 here is CASSHDSSGSSYNEQFF. The CDR3 DNA reads TGTGCCAGCAGTCATGACTCTAGCGGGAGCTCCTACAATGAGCAGTTCTTC.

The V gene is TRBV9, the J gene TRBJ2-3; the D is unclear. The CDR3 has 12 residues. V lost 5 bases to trimming and J lost 5 bases, with 9 bases between them. Germline V gives CDR1 SGDLS, CDR2 YYNGEE. The CDR3 region has the DNA TGTGCCAGCAGTGAAACCAGAGATACGCAGTATTTT. Its translation: CASSETRDTQYF.

The chain employs TRBV10-2 and TRBJ2-1; TRBD1 or TRBD2 may be the D gene (5 bases each). Trimming removed 5 bases from V and 2 bases from J, with 10 bases in between. This CDR3 region has 14 residues. Germline V gene data show CDR1 as WSHSY and CDR2 as SAAADI. The CDR3 loop reads CASSWGKAYNEQFF. The CDR3 coding sequence is TGCGCCAGCAGTTGGGGGAAAGCCTACAATGAGCAGTTCTTC.